A single sample is the source of the 27 T cell receptor beta chains below, sequenced in a study of radiotherapy plus CTLA-4 blockade in lung cancer. TCRdb's table, derived via immunoSEQ multiplex PCR, lists solely in-frame clones and lacks some. Of 95,000 to 150,000 clones listed, 85% to 90% are singletons. The sequencing used peripheral blood, collected from a patient treated with radiotherapy plus ipilimumab. The source of these receptors is a human donor with non-small cell lung cancer that progressed on radiotherapy plus ipilimumab.

The chain has TRBV18 and TRBJ2-5, with TRBD1 matching over 10 bases. The junction had 5 bases not matched to a gene; V was cut back by 6 bases and J by 4 bases. Germline CDR1 is KGHSH and CDR2 is LQKENI. There are 14 residues in the CDR3. The CDR3, as DNA: TGTGCCAGCTCCTTGGGACAGGGGTCAGAGACCCAGTACTTC. Protein sequence: CASSLGQGSETQYF.

This clone came up once. The same CDR3 arises from other DNA sequences in this sample as well. DNA for the CDR3: TGTGCCAGCAGTAGACAGGGTTACGAGCAGTACTTC. Its protein is CASSRQGYEQYF. V gene TRBV2 combines with J gene TRBJ2-7, with 7 bases lining up with TRBD1. V was clipped by 5 bases and J by 4 bases; unmatched bases: 2. Germline V lookup: CDR1 SNHLY, CDR2 FYNNEI. This CDR3 comprises 12 residues.

The chain recombines TRBV25-1 with TRBJ1-2; D remains ambiguous. V lost 2 bases to trimming and J lost 1 base, with 8 bases between them. CDR1 is MGHDK, CDR2 SYGVNS, per germline. The CDR3 totals 14 residues. This CDR3 is CASSELSYNYGYTF. As DNA, the CDR3 is TGTGCCAGCAGTGAACTTTCCTATAACTATGGCTACACCTTC.

This chain links TRBV6-1 with TRBJ2-7; 9 nucleotides agree with TRBD2. The CDR3 has 14 amino acids. Losses at the gene ends were 3 bases for V and 7 bases for J; bases not matched to a gene: 7. Per germline, CDR1 MNHNS and CDR2 SASEGT. CDR3 protein: CASSEAGGPREQYF. The CDR3 region has the DNA TGTGCCAGCAGTGAGGCGGGAGGGCCGCGGGAGCAGTACTTC.

The chain is built from TRBV6-1 and TRBJ2-7, with D perhaps matching TRBD2 (5 bases). V was clipped by 2 bases and J by 5 bases, with 19 bases between them. The germline gives CDR1 MNHNS, CDR2 SASEGT. This CDR3 is built from 16 residues. The DNA of the CDR3 is TGTGCCAGCAGTGAAAAAGTCTTAGGACCGAGGGACGAGCAGTACTTC. It yields the protein CASSEKVLGPRDEQYF.

This clone appeared once. J is TRBJ2-5 and V is TRBV5-1; D is unresolved. The CDR3 extends over 14 amino acids. Looked up from germline, CDR1 is SGHRS and CDR2 is YFSETQ. Trimming took off 4 bases at V and 1 base at J, with 11 bases between the two ends. The CDR3 sequence: CASSPGGIQETQYF. The CDR3 region has the DNA TGCGCCAGCAGCCCCGGTGGGATCCAAGAGACCCAGTACTTC.

The V gene is TRBV25-1, the J gene TRBJ2-3; no definite D call. The V gene lost 9 bases and the J gene lost 2 bases, with 12 bases spanning the gap. Germline CDR1 MGHDK, CDR2 SYGVNS. CDR3 length equals 13 residues. The CDR3 sequence is CAREQINTDTQYF. CDR3 sequence (DNA): TGTGCCAGGGAGCAGATTAACACAGATACGCAGTATTTT.

This clone appeared a single time. The CDR3 protein is CASSPPRQSTDTQYF. CDR3 sequence (DNA): TGTGCCAGCAGCCCGCCCCGCCAGAGCACAGATACGCAGTATTTT. The chain is built from TRBV7-3 and TRBJ2-3, with D unresolved. With 5 bases removed from V and 0 bases from J, the gap between germline ends came to 12 bases. CDR1 and CDR2 from the germline V gene are SGHTA and FQGTGA. The CDR3 totals 15 residues.

This sequence joins TRBV9 and TRBJ2-3, with D tentatively TRBD2 (6 bases). CDR3 length: 15 amino acids. Trimming removed 4 bases at V and 0 bases at J, with 12 bases between. Germline loops: CDR1 SGDLS, CDR2 YYNGEE. The CDR3 region is CASSSGLASTDTQYF. The DNA for the CDR3 is TGTGCCAGCAGCTCTGGGCTAGCGAGCACAGATACGCAGTATTTT. Complete variable domain (other parts from reference TRBV9 and TRBJ2-3): DSGVTQTPKHLITATGQRVTLRCSPRSGDLSVYWYQQSLDQGLQFLIQYYNGEERAKGNILERFSAQQFPDLHSELNLSSLELGDSALYFCASSSGLASTDTQYFGPGTRLTVL.

The chain joins TRBV2 to TRBJ2-1; D is undetermined. The V end lost 3 bases, the J end lost 10 bases, and 10 bases lay between the germline ends. CDR3 length equals 12 residues. Germline CDR1 reads SNHLY; CDR2 reads FYNNEI. CDR3 sequence reads: CASSEQGREQFF. The CDR3, as DNA: TGTGCCAGCAGTGAGCAAGGACGGGAGCAGTTCTTC.

This sequence joins TRBV5-1 and TRBJ2-1; no reliable D call. V was trimmed by 0 bases and J by 9 bases, leaving 10 bases between them. The germline gives CDR1 SGHRS, CDR2 YFSETQ. The CDR3 extends over 13 amino acids. As DNA, the CDR3 is TGCGCCAGCAGCTTGGGATTATCCGCTGAGCAGTTCTTC. Protein: CASSLGLSAEQFF.

The chain is built from TRBV5-1 and TRBJ1-3, with D unclear. Germline CDR1 and CDR2: SGHRS and YFSETQ. Trimming stripped 0 bases from V and 2 bases from J, with 9 bases between. The CDR3 is 15 amino acids. The CDR3 reads CASSLDSIPGNTIYF. CDR3 bases: TGCGCCAGCAGCTTGGATTCGATCCCTGGAAACACCATATATTTT. The full variable domain, its missing parts supplied by reference TRBV5-1 and TRBJ1-3, is KAGVTQTPRYLIKTRGQQVTLSCSPISGHRSVSWYQQTPGQGLQFLFEYFSETQRNKGNFPGRFSGRQFSNSRSEMNVSTLELGDSALYLCASSLDSIPGNTIYFGEGSWLTVV.

In this sample, this clone turned up once. The chain recombines TRBV21-1 with TRBJ1-2; TRBD1 is taken as the D call from the table, unchecked against the DNA. TRBV21-1 is assigned pseudogene status. This CDR3 contains 17 residues. The DNA of the CDR3 is TGTGCCAGCAGCCCCCCTGGGGACAGCTGTTCAAACTATGGCTACACCTTC. This codes for CASSPPGDSCSNYGYTF.

The genes are TRBV6-6 and TRBJ2-1, with 7 bases aligning to TRBD2. V lost 0 bases, J lost 8 bases, and 10 bases stayed unmatched. The CDR3 length is 16 residues. From germline, CDR1 is MNHNY and CDR2 SVGAGI (reference sequence). The CDR3, as DNA: TGTGCCAGCAGTTACTCCGGGGGGTCCCTCGGCGATGAGCAGTTCTTC. Its protein is CASSYSGGSLGDEQFF.

The chain links TRBV5-4 to TRBJ2-7; D possibly matches TRBD1 or TRBD2 (6 bases each). The V gene lost 6 bases and the J gene lost 3 bases, with 19 bases spanning the gap. Germline V gives CDR1 SGHNT, CDR2 YYREEE (reference sequence). This CDR3 spans 15 amino acids. The CDR3 here is CASTLGGGGLYEQYF. Written as DNA, the CDR3 is TGTGCCAGCACACTAGGCGGAGGGGGACTCTACGAGCAGTACTTC.

The chain recombines TRBV9 with TRBJ2-3; D is possibly TRBD1 (5 bases). Germline CDR1 SGDLS, CDR2 YYNGEE. This CDR3 has 14 residues. Deletions cut 4 bases from V and 4 bases from J, with 13 bases between. The chain's CDR3 is CASSRGPTADTQYF. In nucleotides, the CDR3 is TGTGCCAGCAGCAGGGGCCCGACGGCAGATACGCAGTATTTT.

This clone was detected only a few times. CDR3 nucleotides: TGTGCCAGCTCACTCCGACACATCACTCCCGAAAAACTGTTTTTT. This translates into CASSLRHITPEKLFF. The chain joins TRBV18 to TRBJ1-4; no reliable D call. This CDR3 region has 15 residues. V lost 4 bases, J lost 8 bases, and 17 bases lay in between. Germline V gene data show CDR1 as KGHSH and CDR2 as LQKENI.

J is TRBJ2-1 and V is TRBV6-5, with TRBD2 matching over 8 bases. In germline, CDR1 is MNHEY, CDR2 SVGAGI. V lost 0 bases, J lost 5 bases, and 6 bases stayed unmatched. CDR3 length equals 16 residues. CDR3 loop: CASSYSITSGHNEQFF. CDR3 nucleotides: TGTGCCAGCAGTTACTCGATAACTAGCGGTCACAATGAGCAGTTCTTC.

This chain uses TRBV18 with TRBJ2-3; 7 bases map to TRBD2. With 2 bases clipped from V and 0 bases from J, the junction kept 2 bases outside the gene matches. There are 15 residues in the CDR3. Germline loops: CDR1 KGHSH, CDR2 LQKENI. The CDR3 bases are TGTGCCAGCTCACCAGCGGGAGTGAGCACAGATACGCAGTATTTT. Protein product: CASSPAGVSTDTQYF.

The V gene is TRBV19, the J gene TRBJ1-1, with TRBD1 matching over 7 bases. J gave up 2 bases and V 7 bases, and 13 bases lay outside the gene matches. The CDR3 has 16 amino acids. The germline V gene encodes CDR1 LNHDA and CDR2 SQIVND (reference sequence). CDR3 loop: CASTLQGGGRNTEAFF. In DNA form, the CDR3 reads TGTGCCAGTACCCTGCAGGGGGGCGGGAGAAACACTGAAGCTTTCTTT.

This chain connects TRBV5-6 to TRBJ1-5; 7 bases are shared with TRBD1. V gave up 4 bases and J gave up 6 bases; unmatched junction bases: 10. Germline loops: CDR1 SGHDT, CDR2 YYEEEE. The length of the CDR3 is 15 residues. CDR3 loop: CASSQLTGEIQPQHF. The CDR3 nucleotides are TGTGCCAGCAGCCAGCTAACAGGGGAGATTCAGCCCCAGCATTTT.

This rearrangement joins TRBV19 to TRBJ1-1; maybe TRBD1 (5 bases). V lost 9 bases and J 3 bases, leaving 14 bases between the germline ends. Looked up from germline, CDR1 is LNHDA and CDR2 is SQIVND (reference sequence). The CDR3 contains 13 residues. The CDR3 DNA follows: TGTGCCAGCCGCAGGGTAATGGACACTGAAGCTTTCTTT. This codes for CASRRVMDTEAFF.

The CDR3 is CASSVDGWALDEQFF. CDR3 sequence (DNA): TGTGCCAGCAGCGTAGACGGATGGGCCTTAGATGAGCAGTTCTTC. The gene calls are TRBV9 and TRBJ2-1; D remains unclear. The length of the CDR3 is 15 residues. The germline V and J ends were trimmed by 0 bases and 8 bases, with 15 bases remaining between them. Looked up from germline, CDR1 is SGDLS and CDR2 is YYNGEE.

The chain links TRBV7-9 to TRBJ2-3, with D hard to call. Trimming took off 4 bases at V and 6 bases at J, with 11 bases between the two ends. The V gene's germline CDR1 is SEHNR and CDR2 FQNEAQ (reference sequence). The CDR3 length is 13 residues. CDR3 region: CASSSPSPDTQYF. For the CDR3, the DNA is TGTGCCAGCAGCTCCCCGAGTCCGGATACGCAGTATTTT.

J is TRBJ2-7 and V is TRBV27, with 7 bases that match TRBD1. The J segment lost 2 bases and the V segment lost 1 base, leaving 8 bases of the junction unmatched. Germline V gives CDR1 MNHEY, CDR2 SMNVEV (reference sequence). The length of the CDR3 is 16 residues. For the CDR3, the DNA is TGTGCCAGCAGTTTATTACCACAGGGGTCAACCTACGAGCAGTACTTC. Its protein product is CASSLLPQGSTYEQYF.

The J gene is TRBJ2-3, the V gene TRBV18; no clear D. This CDR3 region has 14 residues. V was pared by 1 base and J by 1 base, with 6 bases between. The germline CDR1 and CDR2 sequences are KGHSH and LQKENI. CDR3 in DNA: TGTGCCAGCTCACCACTCTCGGGCACAGATACGCAGTATTTT. Its protein product is CASSPLSGTDTQYF.

This chain connects TRBV5-6 to TRBJ2-3; D uncertain. The length of the CDR3 is 13 residues. Germline V CDR1 and CDR2: SGHDT, YYEEEE. V was cut by 4 bases and J by 5 bases, with 11 bases left in between. The CDR3 reads CASSPTVVDTQYF. The DNA for the CDR3 is TGTGCCAGCAGCCCCACGGTCGTAGATACGCAGTATTTT.